One and the same sample provided the 23 T cell receptor beta chains below, sequenced in a study of shared clonotypes between healthy human individuals. TCRdb's table, derived via immunoSEQ multiplex PCR, lists solely in-frame clones and lacks some. Of over a million clones listed, 75% to 80% were seen once; the top ten hold under 0.6%. Sequenced material: memory CD4+ T cells from PBMCs. Subset of the sample: CD45RA-negative fraction. The receptors were sampled from a man between 18 and 35 years old in good health. Some clones in this sample may be carry-over from other donors' samples.

This rearrangement joins TRBV27 to TRBJ2-6; D is perhaps TRBD1 (8 bases). Germline V gene lookup returns CDR1 MNHEY and CDR2 SMNVEV (reference sequence). CDR3 length: 17 residues. The V gene lost 4 bases and the J gene lost 1 base, with 14 bases spanning the gap. CDR3 DNA: TGTGCCAGCAGTTCAGGGGGCGGGAGATCTGGGGCCAACGTCCTGACTTTC. This translates into CASSSGGGRSGANVLTF.

The chain joins TRBV7-2 to TRBJ2-5, with 7 bases that match TRBD1. J gave up 3 bases and V 5 bases, and 6 bases lay outside the gene matches. This CDR3 region has 14 residues. Germline V gene data show CDR1 as SGHTA and CDR2 as FQGNSA. This CDR3 is CASSQNRGEETQYF. DNA for the CDR3: TGTGCCAGCAGCCAGAACAGGGGAGAAGAGACCCAGTACTTC.

As regards this clone: Other DNA sequences in the sample encode the same CDR3. The chain uses TRBV28 and TRBJ2-3; D is perhaps TRBD1 or TRBD2 (5 bases each). The CDR3 sequence is 14 residues long. V was trimmed by 5 bases and J by 1 base, leaving 10 bases between them. The germline V gene has CDR1 MDHEN and CDR2 SYDVKM. CDR3 amino acids: CASSTPGRTDTQYF. CDR3 nucleotide sequence: TGTGCCAGCAGTACCCCGGGACGCACAGATACGCAGTATTTT.

This clone was counted between two and nine times. The chain joins TRBV27 to TRBJ1-2, with TRBD1 identical over 7 bases. The CDR3 extends over 14 amino acids. Germline loops: CDR1 MNHEY, CDR2 SMNVEV (reference sequence). The V gene end was trimmed by 3 bases and the J gene end by 5 bases; junction bases not matched to a gene: 6. The CDR3 region is CASSFDREEYGYTF. The CDR3 coding sequence is TGTGCCAGCAGTTTCGACAGGGAAGAATATGGCTACACCTTC.

The genes are TRBV6-6 and TRBJ1-4; no clear D gene. The CDR3 loop spans 14 amino acids. Trimming took off 2 bases at V and 4 bases at J, with 8 bases between the two ends. The germline CDR1 and CDR2 sequences are MNHNY and SVGAGI (reference sequence). In DNA form, the CDR3 reads TGTGCCAGCAGTTACACCCAGGTTAATGAAAAACTGTTTTTT. Protein sequence: CASSYTQVNEKLFF.

The chain uses TRBV5-1 and TRBJ1-1; no clear D. Trimming left V 0 bases short and J 1 base short, with 7 bases between. The CDR3 consists of 14 residues. Germline CDR1 and CDR2: SGHRS and YFSETQ. CDR3 DNA: TGCGCCAGCAGCTTGGGGGCCTCGAACACTGAAGCTTTCTTT. Translated: CASSLGASNTEAFF.

Details on this clone: At the DNA level, this CDR3 is encoded by other sequences in the same sample as well. The chain links TRBV14 to TRBJ2-1; no definite D call. The CDR3 contains 13 residues. V lost 0 bases to trimming and J lost 8 bases, with 8 bases between them. Per the germline V gene, CDR1 is SGHDN and CDR2 is FVKESK. The CDR3: CASSQDRGDEQFF. For the CDR3, the DNA is TGTGCCAGCAGCCAAGATCGAGGCGATGAGCAGTTCTTC.

This clone appeared many times. Other nucleotide sequences in the sample specify the same CDR3. This rearrangement joins TRBV25-1 to TRBJ1-3; D gene uncertain. Germline V lookup: CDR1 MGHDK, CDR2 SYGVNS. The CDR3 totals 12 residues. V lost 3 bases and J lost 0, with 0 bases in between. The chain's CDR3 is CASSDSGNTIYF. The CDR3 bases are TGTGCCAGCAGTGACTCTGGAAACACCATATATTTT.

V and J are TRBV28 and TRBJ1-3; no firm D call. The V end was cut by 8 bases, the J end by 2 bases, with 7 bases between. The CDR3 spans 12 residues. Germline V gives CDR1 MDHEN, CDR2 SYDVKM. This CDR3 is CASLSPGNTIYF. The CDR3 DNA follows: TGTGCCAGCCTCAGCCCTGGAAACACCATATATTTT.

The rearrangement links TRBV7-2 to TRBJ2-3; D unclear. This CDR3 spans 14 amino acids. Germline V gives CDR1 SGHTA, CDR2 FQGNSA. V was clipped by 3 bases and J by 1 base, with 8 bases between them. CDR3 sequence reads: CASSLLGRTDTQYF. The CDR3 nucleotides read TGTGCCAGCAGCTTGTTAGGTCGCACAGATACGCAGTATTTT.

The chain has TRBV9 and TRBJ2-7, with D perhaps given as TRBD1 or TRBD2 (5 bases each). Trimming cost V 6 bases and J 3 bases, with 16 bases left between them. CDR1 is SGDLS, CDR2 YYNGEE, per germline. The CDR3 extends over 14 amino acids. CDR3 in DNA: TGTGCCAGCAACGAGGGGAGAAACGGCTACGAGCAGTACTTC. It specifies CASNEGRNGYEQYF.

The chain combines TRBV6-6 with TRBJ2-7; TRBD2 might be the D (5 bases). Trimming stripped 6 bases from V and 3 bases from J, with 15 bases between. Germline V gene sequence: CDR1 MNHNY, CDR2 SVGAGI (reference sequence). This CDR3 is 14 amino acids long. CDR3 in amino acids: CASSAPGVGYEQYF. CDR3 in DNA: TGTGCCAGCAGCGCCCCCGGGGTGGGCTACGAGCAGTACTTC.

This clone has a handful of counts. The rearrangement uses TRBV7-2 and TRBJ1-1, with 7 nucleotides matching TRBD1. Germline trimming cut 5 bases from V and 2 bases from J; bases unmatched to any gene: 14. The CDR3 consists of 17 residues. Looked up from germline, CDR1 is SGHTA and CDR2 is FQGNSA. The CDR3 sequence is CASSPSGTHRGNTEAFF. The CDR3 DNA reads as TGTGCCAGCAGCCCGTCCGGGACACACAGGGGTAACACTGAAGCTTTCTTT. The variable domain in full, completed from reference TRBV7-2 and TRBJ1-1, reads GAGVSQSPSNKVTEKGKDVELRCDPISGHTALYWYRQSLGQGLEFLIYFQGNSAPDKSGLPSDRFSAERTGGSVSTLTIQRTQQEDSAVYLCASSPSGTHRGNTEAFFGQGTRLTVV.

This clone is a singleton in its sample. J is TRBJ2-5 and V is TRBV5-4; perhaps TRBD1 as D (5 bases). This CDR3 has 13 amino acids. Trimming removed 1 base from V and 2 bases from J, with 6 bases in between. Germline V gene sequence: CDR1 SGHNT, CDR2 YYREEE (reference sequence). The DNA of the CDR3 is TGTGCCAGCAGCTTGAGGGGTCAAGAGACCCAGTACTTC. Amino acids: CASSLRGQETQYF.

The chain's CDR3 is CASSLVGQGDGYTF. The CDR3 DNA sequence: TGTGCCAGCAGCTTAGTAGGACAGGGGGATGGCTACACCTTC. The chain combines TRBV7-8 with TRBJ1-2; 10 positions match TRBD1. CDR3 length equals 14 residues. V dropped 1 base and J dropped 6; count of bases not matched to a gene: 2. Germline V gene lookup returns CDR1 SGHVS and CDR2 FQNEAQ.

V is TRBV6-5 and J is TRBJ1-1; D is possibly TRBD1 (6 bases). Trimming removed 0 bases from V and 6 bases from J, with 17 bases in between. The CDR3 is 16 residues long. Germline values: CDR1 MNHEY, CDR2 SVGAGI. The CDR3 reads CASSYSNWGTGPEAFF. The CDR3 region has the DNA TGTGCCAGCAGTTACTCGAATTGGGGAACAGGGCCTGAAGCTTTCTTT.

In its sample, this clone was seen once. The chain combines TRBV2 with TRBJ2-5; no clear D. There are 11 residues in the CDR3. Germline CDR1 SNHLY, CDR2 FYNNEI. V shed 7 bases and J shed 5 bases, with 8 bases lying between them. CDR3 nucleotides: TGTGCCAGCACCCCCGGGGAGACCCAGTACTTC. This encodes CASTPGETQYF.

V usage is TRBV28 and J usage is TRBJ2-1, with 12 bases identical to TRBD2. This CDR3 spans 15 amino acids. CDR1 and CDR2 (germline): MDHEN, SYDVKM. J lost 6 bases, V lost 8 bases, and 8 bases had no gene match. CDR3 loop: CASCPSGRARNEQFF. DNA of the CDR3: TGTGCCAGCTGCCCTAGCGGGAGGGCACGCAATGAGCAGTTCTTC.

The chain combines TRBV5-5 with TRBJ1-5; D not resolved. The CDR3 sequence is 13 residues long. Germline V gene sequence: CDR1 SGHKS, CDR2 YYEKEE (reference sequence). The ends were cut back, 0 bases at V and 6 bases at J, with 7 bases in the middle. The CDR3 reads CASSLEGFQPQHF. The CDR3 coding sequence is TGTGCCAGCAGCTTGGAAGGGTTTCAGCCCCAGCATTTT.

The chain uses TRBV5-6 and TRBJ2-7; 7 nucleotides line up with TRBD2. Germline assignment: CDR1 SGHDT and CDR2 YYEEEE. Trimming cost V 0 bases and J 3 bases; bases outside gene matches: 6. This CDR3 is 15 amino acids long. For the CDR3, the DNA is TGTGCCAGCAGCTTGGGGCCTAGCGGCTTCTACGAGCAGTACTTC. It yields the protein CASSLGPSGFYEQYF.

This clone was seen a handful of times. The sample contains more than one DNA sequence encoding this CDR3. The rearrangement uses TRBV7-2 and TRBJ1-1; D remains ambiguous. Trimming shortened V by 3 bases and J by 4 bases, and 9 bases separated the two germline ends. The CDR3 loop spans 13 amino acids. Per germline, CDR1 SGHTA and CDR2 FQGNSA. The CDR3 loop reads CASSFRGGTEAFF. In DNA, the CDR3 is TGTGCCAGCAGCTTCCGGGGTGGCACTGAAGCTTTCTTT.

The gene calls are TRBV5-1 and TRBJ1-4; D unresolved. Germline V gene data show CDR1 as SGHRS and CDR2 as YFSETQ. The CDR3 runs to 14 residues. The ends were cut back, 7 bases at V and 4 bases at J, with 14 bases in the middle. The CDR3: CASGGGGNNEKLFF. CDR3 DNA sequence: TGCGCCAGCGGCGGCGGTGGGAATAATGAAAAACTGTTTTTT.

The chain carries TRBV29-1 and TRBJ2-5; TRBD1 might be the D (6 bases). The CDR3 has 15 amino acids. Trimming removed 6 bases at V and 5 bases at J, with 22 bases between. The germline CDR1 and CDR2 sequences are SQVTM and ANQGSEA. CDR3: CSVAFSPVRGETQYF. The CDR3 bases are TGCAGCGTAGCCTTTAGCCCGGTGAGGGGGGAGACCCAGTACTTC.